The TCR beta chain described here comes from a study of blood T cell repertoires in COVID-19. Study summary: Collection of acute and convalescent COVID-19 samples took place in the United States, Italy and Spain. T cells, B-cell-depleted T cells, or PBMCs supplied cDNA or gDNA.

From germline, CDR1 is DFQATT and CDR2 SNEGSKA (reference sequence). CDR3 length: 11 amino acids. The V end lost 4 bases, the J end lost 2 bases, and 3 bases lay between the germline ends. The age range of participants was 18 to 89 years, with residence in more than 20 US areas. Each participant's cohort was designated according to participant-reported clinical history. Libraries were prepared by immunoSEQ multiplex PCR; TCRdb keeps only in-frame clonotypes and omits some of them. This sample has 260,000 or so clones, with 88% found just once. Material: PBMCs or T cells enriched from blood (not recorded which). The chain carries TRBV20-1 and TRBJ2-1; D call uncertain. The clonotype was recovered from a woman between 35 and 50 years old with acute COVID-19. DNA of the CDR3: TGCAGTGCTACTACCTACAATGAGCAGTTCTTC. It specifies CSATTYNEQFF.